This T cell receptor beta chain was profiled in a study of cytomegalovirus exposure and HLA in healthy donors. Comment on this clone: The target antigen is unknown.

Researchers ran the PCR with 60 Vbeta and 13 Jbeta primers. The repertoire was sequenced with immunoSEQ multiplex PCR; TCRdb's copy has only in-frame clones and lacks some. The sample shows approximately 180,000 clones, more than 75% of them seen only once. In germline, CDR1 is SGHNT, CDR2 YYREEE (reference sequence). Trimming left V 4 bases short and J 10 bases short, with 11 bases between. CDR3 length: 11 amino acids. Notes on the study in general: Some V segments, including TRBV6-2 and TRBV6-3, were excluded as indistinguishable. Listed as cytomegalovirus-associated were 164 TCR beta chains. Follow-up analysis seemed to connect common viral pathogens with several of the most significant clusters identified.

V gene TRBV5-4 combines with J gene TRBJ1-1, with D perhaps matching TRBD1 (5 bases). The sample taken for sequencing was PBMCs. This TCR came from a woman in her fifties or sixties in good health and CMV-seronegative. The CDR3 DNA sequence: TGTGCCAGCAGCCCAGGGATGGGAGCTTTCTTT. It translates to CASSPGMGAFF.